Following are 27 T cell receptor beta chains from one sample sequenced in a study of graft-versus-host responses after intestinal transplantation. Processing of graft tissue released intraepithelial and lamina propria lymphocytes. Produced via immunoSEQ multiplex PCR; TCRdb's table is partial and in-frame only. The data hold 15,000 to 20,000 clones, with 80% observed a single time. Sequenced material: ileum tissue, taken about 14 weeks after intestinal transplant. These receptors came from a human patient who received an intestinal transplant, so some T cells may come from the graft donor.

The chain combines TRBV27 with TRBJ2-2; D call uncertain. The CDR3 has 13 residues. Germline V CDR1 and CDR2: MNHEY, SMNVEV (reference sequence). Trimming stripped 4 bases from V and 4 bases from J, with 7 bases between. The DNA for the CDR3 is TGTGCCAGCAGTTCCCTCAGCACCGGGGAGCTGTTTTTT. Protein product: CASSSLSTGELFF.

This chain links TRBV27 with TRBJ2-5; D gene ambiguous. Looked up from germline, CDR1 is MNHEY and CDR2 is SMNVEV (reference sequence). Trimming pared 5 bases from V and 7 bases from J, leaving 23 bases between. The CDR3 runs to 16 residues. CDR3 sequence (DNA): TGTGCCAGCAGTCTTCGCCCCACGACAAGATTGGTGACCCAGTACTTC. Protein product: CASSLRPTTRLVTQYF.

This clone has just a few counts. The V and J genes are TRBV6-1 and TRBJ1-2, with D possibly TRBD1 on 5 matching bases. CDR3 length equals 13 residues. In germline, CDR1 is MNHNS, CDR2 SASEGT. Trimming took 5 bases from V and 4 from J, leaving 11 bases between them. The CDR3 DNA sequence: TGTGCCAGCAGTTGGTCACAGGCCTATGGCTACACCTTC. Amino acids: CASSWSQAYGYTF.

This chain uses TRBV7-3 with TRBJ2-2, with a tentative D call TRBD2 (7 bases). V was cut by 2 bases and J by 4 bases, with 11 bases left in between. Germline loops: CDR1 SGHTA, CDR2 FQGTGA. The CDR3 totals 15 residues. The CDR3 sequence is CASSLGGGGTGELFF. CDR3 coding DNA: TGTGCCAGCAGCTTAGGGGGAGGGGGCACCGGGGAGCTGTTTTTT.

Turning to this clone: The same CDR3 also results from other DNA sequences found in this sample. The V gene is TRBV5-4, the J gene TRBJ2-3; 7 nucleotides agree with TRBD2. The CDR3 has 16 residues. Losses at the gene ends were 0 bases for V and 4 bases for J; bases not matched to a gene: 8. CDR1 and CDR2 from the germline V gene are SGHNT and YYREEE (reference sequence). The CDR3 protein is CASSLGLAGGPDTQYF. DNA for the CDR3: TGTGCCAGCAGCTTGGGACTAGCAGGAGGGCCAGATACGCAGTATTTT. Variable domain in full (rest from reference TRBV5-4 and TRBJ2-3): ETGVTQSPTHLIKTRGQQVTLRCSSQSGHNTVSWYQQALGQGPQFIFQYYREEENGRGNFPPRFSGLQFPNYSSELNVNALELDDSALYLCASSLGLAGGPDTQYFGPGTRLTVL.

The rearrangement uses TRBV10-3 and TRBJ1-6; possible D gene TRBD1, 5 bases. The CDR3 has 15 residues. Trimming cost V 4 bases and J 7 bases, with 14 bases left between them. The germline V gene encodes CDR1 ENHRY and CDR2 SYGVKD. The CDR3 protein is CAISVWGKDNSPLHF. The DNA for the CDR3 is TGTGCCATCAGTGTATGGGGGAAGGACAATTCACCCCTCCACTTT.

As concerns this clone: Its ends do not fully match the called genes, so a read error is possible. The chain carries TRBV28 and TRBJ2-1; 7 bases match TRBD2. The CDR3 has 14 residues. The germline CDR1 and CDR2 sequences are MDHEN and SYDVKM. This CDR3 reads CASRGGGAAGEQLF. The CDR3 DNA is TGTGCCAGCAGGGGTGGCGGGGCTGCGGGGGAGCAGCTCTTC.

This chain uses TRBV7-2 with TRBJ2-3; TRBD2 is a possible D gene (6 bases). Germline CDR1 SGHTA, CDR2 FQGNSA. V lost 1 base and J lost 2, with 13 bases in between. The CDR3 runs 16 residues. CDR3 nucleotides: TGTGCCAGCAGCTTAGGCCACCGGGACTTCACAGATACGCAGTATTTT. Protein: CASSLGHRDFTDTQYF.

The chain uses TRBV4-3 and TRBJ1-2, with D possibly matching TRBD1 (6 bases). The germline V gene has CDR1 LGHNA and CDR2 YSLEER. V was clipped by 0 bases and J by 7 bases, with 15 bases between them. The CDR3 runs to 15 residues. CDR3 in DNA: TGCGCCAGCAGCCAAGACTGGGGGCACGGGAGTGGCTACACCTTC. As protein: CASSQDWGHGSGYTF.

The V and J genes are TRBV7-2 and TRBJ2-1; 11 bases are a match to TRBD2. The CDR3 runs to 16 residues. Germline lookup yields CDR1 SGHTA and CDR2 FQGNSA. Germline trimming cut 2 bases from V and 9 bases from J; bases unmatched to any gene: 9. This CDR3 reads CASSLTSGSSGGEQFF. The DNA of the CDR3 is TGTGCCAGCAGCTTAACTAGCGGGAGTTCGGGTGGTGAGCAGTTCTTC.

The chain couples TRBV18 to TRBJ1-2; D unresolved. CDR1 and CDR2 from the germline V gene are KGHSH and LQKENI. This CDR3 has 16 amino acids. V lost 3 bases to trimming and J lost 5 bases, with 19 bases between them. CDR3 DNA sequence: TGTGCCAGCTCACCGGCCAGTAACCCTACGGGGTATGGCTACACCTTC. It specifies CASSPASNPTGYGYTF.

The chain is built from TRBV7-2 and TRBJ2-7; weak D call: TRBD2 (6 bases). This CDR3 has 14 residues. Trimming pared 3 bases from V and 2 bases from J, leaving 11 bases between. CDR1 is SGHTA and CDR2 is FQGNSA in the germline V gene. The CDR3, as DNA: TGTGCCAGCAGCTTTGCAACGGGGGCCTACGAGCAGTACTTC. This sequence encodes CASSFATGAYEQYF.

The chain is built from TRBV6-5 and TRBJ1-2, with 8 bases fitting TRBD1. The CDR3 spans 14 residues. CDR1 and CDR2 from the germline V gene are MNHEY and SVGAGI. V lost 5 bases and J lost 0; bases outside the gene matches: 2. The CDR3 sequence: CASSGQGSNYGYTF. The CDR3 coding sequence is TGTGCCAGCAGTGGACAGGGCTCTAACTATGGCTACACCTTC.

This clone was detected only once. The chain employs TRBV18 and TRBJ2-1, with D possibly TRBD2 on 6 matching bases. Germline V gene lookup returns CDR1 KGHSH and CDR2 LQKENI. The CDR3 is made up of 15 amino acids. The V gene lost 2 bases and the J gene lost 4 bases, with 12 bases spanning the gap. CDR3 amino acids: CASSPGLARYNEQFF. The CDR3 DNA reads TGTGCCAGCTCACCAGGGCTAGCGCGTTACAATGAGCAGTTCTTC. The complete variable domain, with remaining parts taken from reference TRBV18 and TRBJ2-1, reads NAGVMQNPRHLVRRRGQEARLRCSPMKGHSHVYWYRQLPEEGLKFMVYLQKENIIDESGMPKERFSAEFPKEGPSILRIQQVVRGDSAAYFCASSPGLARYNEQFFGPGTRLTVL.

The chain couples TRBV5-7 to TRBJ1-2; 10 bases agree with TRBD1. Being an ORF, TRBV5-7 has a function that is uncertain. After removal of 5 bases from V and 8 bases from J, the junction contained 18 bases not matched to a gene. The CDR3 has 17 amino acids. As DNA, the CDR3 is TGTGCCAGCAGTCCAACCGACCCGAGACAGGGGGCGAAAGGCTACACCTTC. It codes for CASSPTDPRQGAKGYTF.

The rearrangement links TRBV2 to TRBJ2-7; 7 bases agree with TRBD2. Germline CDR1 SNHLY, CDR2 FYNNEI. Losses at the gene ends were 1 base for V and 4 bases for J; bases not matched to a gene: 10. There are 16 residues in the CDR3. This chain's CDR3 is CASSEGGGIPGYEQYF. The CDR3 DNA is TGTGCCAGCAGTGAAGGGGGGGGGATACCGGGATACGAGCAGTACTTC. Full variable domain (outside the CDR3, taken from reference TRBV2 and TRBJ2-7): EPEVTQTPSHQVTQMGQEVILRCVPISNHLYFYWYRQILGQKVEFLVSFYNNEISEKSEIFDDQFSVERPDGSNFTLKIRSTKLEDSAMYFCASSEGGGIPGYEQYFGPGTRLTVT.

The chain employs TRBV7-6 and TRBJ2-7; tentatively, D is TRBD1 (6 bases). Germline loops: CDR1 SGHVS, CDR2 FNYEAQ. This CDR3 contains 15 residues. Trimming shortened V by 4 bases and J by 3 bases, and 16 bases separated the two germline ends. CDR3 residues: CASSSHGTRFYEQYF. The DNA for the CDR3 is TGTGCCAGCAGCTCCCACGGGACACGGTTCTACGAGCAGTACTTC.

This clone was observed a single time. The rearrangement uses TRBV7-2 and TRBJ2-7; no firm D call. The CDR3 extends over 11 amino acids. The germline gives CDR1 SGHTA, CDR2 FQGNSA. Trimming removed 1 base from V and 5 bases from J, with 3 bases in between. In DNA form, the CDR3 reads TGTGCCAGCAGCTTAGTCCACGAGCAGTACTTC. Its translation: CASSLVHEQYF.

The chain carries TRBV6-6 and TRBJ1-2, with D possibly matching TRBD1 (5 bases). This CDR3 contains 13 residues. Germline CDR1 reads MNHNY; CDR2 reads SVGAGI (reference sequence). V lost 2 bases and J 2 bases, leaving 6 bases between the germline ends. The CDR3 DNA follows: TGTGCCAGCAGTTACCGGGACAACTATGGCTACACCTTC. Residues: CASSYRDNYGYTF.

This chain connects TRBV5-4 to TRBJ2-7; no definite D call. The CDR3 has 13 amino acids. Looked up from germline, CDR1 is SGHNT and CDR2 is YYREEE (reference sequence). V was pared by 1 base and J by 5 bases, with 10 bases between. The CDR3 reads CASSLKGSHEQYF. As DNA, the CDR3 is TGTGCCAGCAGCTTGAAAGGGTCCCACGAGCAGTACTTC.

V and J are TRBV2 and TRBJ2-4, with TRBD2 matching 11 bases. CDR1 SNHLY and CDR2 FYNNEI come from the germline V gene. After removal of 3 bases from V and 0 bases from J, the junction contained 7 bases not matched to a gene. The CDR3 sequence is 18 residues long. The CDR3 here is CASSEGLAAAVAKNIQYF. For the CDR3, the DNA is TGTGCCAGCAGTGAGGGACTAGCGGCCGCTGTAGCCAAAAACATTCAGTACTTC.

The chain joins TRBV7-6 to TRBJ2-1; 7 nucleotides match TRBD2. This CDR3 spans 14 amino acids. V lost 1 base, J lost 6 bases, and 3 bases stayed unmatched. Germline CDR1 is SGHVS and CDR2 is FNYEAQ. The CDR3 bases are TGTGCCAGCAGCTTAGAGGCTAGCGGCAATGAGCAGTTCTTC. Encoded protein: CASSLEASGNEQFF.

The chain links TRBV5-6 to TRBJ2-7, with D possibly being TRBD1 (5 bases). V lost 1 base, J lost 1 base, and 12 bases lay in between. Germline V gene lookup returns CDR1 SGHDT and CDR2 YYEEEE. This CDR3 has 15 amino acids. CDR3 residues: CASSLRQTRSYEQYF. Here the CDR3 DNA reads TGTGCCAGCAGCTTGAGACAGACACGATCCTACGAGCAGTACTTC.

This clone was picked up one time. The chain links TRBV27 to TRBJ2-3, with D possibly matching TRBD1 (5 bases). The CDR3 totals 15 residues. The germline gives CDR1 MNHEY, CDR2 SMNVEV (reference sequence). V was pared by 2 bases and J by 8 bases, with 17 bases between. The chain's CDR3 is CASSLRPDSWGTQYF. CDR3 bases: TGTGCCAGCAGTTTAAGGCCCGACAGTTGGGGTACGCAGTATTTT.

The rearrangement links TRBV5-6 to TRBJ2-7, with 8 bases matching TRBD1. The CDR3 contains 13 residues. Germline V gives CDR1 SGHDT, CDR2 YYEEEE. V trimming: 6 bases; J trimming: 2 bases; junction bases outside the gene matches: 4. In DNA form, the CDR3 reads TGTGCCAGCACCGGGACAGGCCCCTACGAGCAGTACTTC. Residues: CASTGTGPYEQYF. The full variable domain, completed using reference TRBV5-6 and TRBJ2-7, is DAGVTQSPTHLIKTRGQQVTLRCSPKSGHDTVSWYQQALGQGPQFIFQYYEEEERQRGNFPDRFSGHQFPNYSSELNVNALLLGDSALYLCASTGTGPYEQYFGPGTRLTVT.

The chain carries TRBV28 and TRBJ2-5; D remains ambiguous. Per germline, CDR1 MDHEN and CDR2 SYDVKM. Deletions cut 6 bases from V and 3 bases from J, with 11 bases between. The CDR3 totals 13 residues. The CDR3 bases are TGTGCCAGCAGGACCGTAAATAAAGAGACCCAGTACTTC. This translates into CASRTVNKETQYF.

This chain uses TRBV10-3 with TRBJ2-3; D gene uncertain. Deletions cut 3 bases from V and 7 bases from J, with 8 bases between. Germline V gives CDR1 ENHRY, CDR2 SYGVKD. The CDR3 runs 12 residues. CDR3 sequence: CAISEGPNTQYF. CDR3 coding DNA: TGTGCCATCAGTGAAGGACCAAATACGCAGTATTTT.